What follows are 19 T cell receptor beta chains derived from one specimen sequenced in a study of Graves' ophthalmopathy and Graves' hyperthyroidism. Amplification of the TCR beta CDR3 regions used RNA transcripts (as template). Amplification began with first-round RT-PCR using HTBI primers, then second-round multiplex PCR was performed. Via MiXCR, TCRdb re-called the multiplex PCR reads, giving one row per CDR3 protein. In the table there are some 370,000 distinct CDR3 sequences, roughly 15% of which are singletons. Sequenced: peripheral blood. These receptors came from an adult woman with stable Graves' hyperthyroidism.

This clonotype was seen repeatedly, ten times or more. V gene TRBV5-1 combines with J gene TRBJ2-7; D is possibly TRBD2 (6 bases). This CDR3 comprises 16 residues. The V and J ends lost 0 bases and 0 bases respectively, with 13 bases between them. Per germline, CDR1 SGHRS and CDR2 YFSETQ. Written as DNA, the CDR3 is TGCGCCAGCAGCTTGGTTTCGTTGGGGGGCTCCTACGAGCAGTACTTC. This codes for CASSLVSLGGSYEQYF.

This clonotype was counted ten times or more. V usage is TRBV7-2 and J usage is TRBJ2-7; possibly TRBD1 or TRBD2 for D (5 bases each). CDR1 is SGHTA and CDR2 is FQGNSA in the germline V gene. The CDR3 length is 13 residues. V gave up 6 bases and J gave up 2 bases, with 11 bases separating them. The CDR3 coding sequence is TGTGCCAGCAGTAGGGACCGTACCTACGAGCAGTACTTC. This translates into CASSRDRTYEQYF.

This sequence joins TRBV28 and TRBJ2-2, with D possibly matching TRBD2 (7 bases). The CDR3 has 15 amino acids. Trimming took off 3 bases at V and 6 bases at J, with 14 bases between the two ends. Germline V gives CDR1 MDHEN, CDR2 SYDVKM. The CDR3 bases are TGTGCCAGCAGTTTCGGGGGGCTCAAGTCCGGGGAGCTGTTTTTT. Translating it yields CASSFGGLKSGELFF. Drawing the rest from reference TRBV28 and TRBJ2-2, the complete variable domain is DVKVTQSSRYLVKRTGEKVFLECVQDMDHENMFWYRQDPGLGLRLIYFSYDVKMKEKGDIPEGYSVSREKKERFSLILESASTNQTSMYLCASSFGGLKSGELFFGEGSRLTVL.

This clonotype was seen at least ten times. The genes are TRBV4-1 and TRBJ2-7, with a tentative D call TRBD1 (5 bases). The CDR3 totals 15 residues. Trimming pared 1 base from V and 4 bases from J, leaving 14 bases between. Per the germline V gene, CDR1 is MGHRA and CDR2 is YSYEKL. As DNA, the CDR3 is TGCGCCAGCAGCCAAGTAGGGGCCGTTGGGTACGAGCAGTACTTC. Translating gives CASSQVGAVGYEQYF.

This clonotype has ten or more counts. The chain recombines TRBV20-1 with TRBJ2-7; perhaps D is TRBD1 or TRBD2 (5 bases each). This CDR3 region has 14 residues. Germline-derived CDR1 and CDR2 are DFQATT and SNEGSKA (reference sequence). V shed 6 bases and J shed 5 bases, with 20 bases lying between them. This CDR3 reads CSAQNAGTGNEQYF. CDR3 bases: TGCAGTGCGCAAAACGCCGGGACGGGTAACGAGCAGTACTTC.

This clonotype was counted at least ten times. The chain has TRBV10-1 and TRBJ2-3; a possible D gene is TRBD2 (6 bases). CDR1 and CDR2 (germline): WNHNN, SYGVQD (reference sequence). V gave up 6 bases and J gave up 0 bases, with 13 bases separating them. The CDR3 length is 15 residues. The CDR3 is CASSDTGTSTDTQYF. The CDR3 nucleotides are TGCGCCAGCAGCGATACCGGGACTAGCACAGATACGCAGTATTTT.

This clonotype was detected ten times or more. The V and J genes are TRBV12-3 or TRBV12-4 and TRBJ1-1, with D unclear. The CDR3 is made up of 14 amino acids. V shed 6 bases and J shed 1 base, with 12 bases lying between them. The CDR3 region is CASSRRTENTEAFF. Written as DNA, the CDR3 is TGTGCCAGCAGCAGGCGAACGGAGAACACTGAAGCTTTCTTT.

The V gene is TRBV13, the J gene TRBJ2-5, with 13 bases fitting TRBD2. V dropped 5 bases and J dropped 5; count of bases not matched to a gene: 14. The CDR3 contains 18 residues. The germline V gene encodes CDR1 PRHDT and CDR2 FYEKMQ (reference sequence). CDR3 amino acids: CASSDYQGLAGAEETQYF. The CDR3 nucleotides are TGTGCCAGCAGCGATTACCAAGGACTAGCGGGAGCCGAGGAGACCCAGTACTTC.

Ten or more counts support this clonotype. The genes are TRBV6-2 or TRBV6-3 and TRBJ2-7, with 9 bases matching TRBD1. This CDR3 has 16 residues. With V trimmed by 7 bases and J by 0 bases, 10 bases remained unmatched. The germline V gene encodes CDR1 MNHEY and CDR2 SVGEGT. The chain's CDR3 is CASTRTSTGGSYEQYF. In nucleotides, the CDR3 is TGTGCCAGCACGAGAACTTCGACAGGGGGCTCCTACGAGCAGTACTTC.

At least ten counts were recorded for this clonotype. This rearrangement joins TRBV6-1 to TRBJ2-7, with TRBD2 matching over 8 bases. Germline values: CDR1 MNHNS, CDR2 SASEGT. J was trimmed by 3 bases and V by 6 bases; bases with no gene match: 10. The CDR3 loop spans 15 amino acids. CDR3 DNA sequence: TGTGCCAGCAGGCCCCCAATAGCGGGAAACTACGAGCAGTACTTC. Translated, it gives CASRPPIAGNYEQYF.

This clonotype was counted many times. The CDR3 here is CASSLRGGPLYEQYF. Written as DNA, the CDR3 is TGTGCCAGCAGCTTACGGGGCGGTCCCCTCTACGAGCAGTACTTC. V and J are TRBV11-2 and TRBJ2-7; D is perhaps TRBD1 or TRBD2 (5 bases each). CDR1 is SGHAT, CDR2 FQNNGV, per germline. V lost 2 bases to trimming and J lost 3 bases, with 14 bases between them. The CDR3 has 15 amino acids.

This clonotype occurred a few times. The chain recombines TRBV2 with TRBJ1-5; D may be TRBD1 (6 bases). V was shortened by 1 base and J by 5 bases, with 18 bases between the two germline ends. The CDR3 is made up of 17 amino acids. The germline V gene has CDR1 SNHLY and CDR2 FYNNEI. The CDR3 coding sequence is TGTGCCAGCAGTGAAGGTGGGAGCAGGGGCGCGGATCAGCCCCAGCATTTT. It translates to CASSEGGSRGADQPQHF.

Only a few counts were recorded for this clonotype. The CDR3 DNA follows: TGTGCCAGCAGTACCCCAACGACAGCCTCCTGGGGTGGCTACACCTTC. Its protein is CASSTPTTASWGGYTF. The chain couples TRBV6-2 or TRBV6-3 to TRBJ1-2; weak D call: TRBD1 (5 bases). V shed 5 bases and J shed 7 bases, with 23 bases lying between them. CDR1 is MNHEY and CDR2 is SVGEGT in the germline V gene. This CDR3 has 16 amino acids.

The CDR3 coding sequence is TGTGCCTCGACACTTGGGCTAGCCTACGAGCAGTACTTC. Its translation: CASTLGLAYEQYF. V and J are TRBV30 and TRBJ2-7; D is undetermined. The CDR3 runs 13 residues. Germline lookup yields CDR1 GTSNPN and CDR2 SVGIG (reference sequence). Between the trimmed V and J ends, which lost 7 bases and 2 bases, there was a span of 15 bases.

In this sample, this clonotype turned up many times. V is TRBV20-1 and J is TRBJ2-7; 7 bases align to TRBD2. CDR1 and CDR2 from the germline V gene are DFQATT and SNEGSKA (reference sequence). The CDR3 has 15 amino acids. J was trimmed by 0 bases and V by 3 bases; bases with no gene match: 8. CDR3 amino acids: CSARGFAGVSYEQYF. In DNA, the CDR3 is TGCAGTGCTAGGGGCTTCGCGGGGGTCTCCTACGAGCAGTACTTC.

This clonotype has a count of ten or more. The chain combines TRBV12-3 or TRBV12-4 with TRBJ2-7, with 7 bases lining up with TRBD1. The CDR3 sequence is 15 residues long. The J segment lost 4 bases and the V segment lost 3 bases, leaving 9 bases of the junction unmatched. The CDR3 here is CASSFRWDSGYEQYF. CDR3 bases: TGTGCCAGCAGTTTCCGATGGGACAGTGGGTACGAGCAGTACTTC.

This clonotype was seen at least ten times. The rearrangement links TRBV19 to TRBJ1-5; D ambiguous. The CDR3 consists of 14 residues. The V end was cut by 5 bases, the J end by 6 bases, with 14 bases between. Per the germline V gene, CDR1 is LNHDA and CDR2 is SQIVND (reference sequence). The CDR3 DNA sequence: TGTGCCAGTAGTTTCACCACCCACGGTCAGCCCCAGCATTTT. This codes for CASSFTTHGQPQHF. The variable domain in full, completed from reference TRBV19 and TRBJ1-5, reads DGGITQSPKYLFRKEGQNVTLSCEQNLNHDAMYWYRQDPGQGLRLIYYSQIVNDFQKGDIAEGYSVSREKKESFPLTVTSAQKNPTAFYLCASSFTTHGQPQHFGDGTRLSIL.

This chain connects TRBV6-2 or TRBV6-3 to TRBJ2-5, with TRBD2 identical over 13 bases. The CDR3 has 17 amino acids. CDR1 and CDR2 from the germline V gene are MNHEY and SVGEGT. J gave up 4 bases and V 6 bases, and 11 bases lay outside the gene matches. In nucleotides, the CDR3 is TGTGCCAGCAGACCCTTTGGACTAGCGGGAGTGGGAGAGACCCAGTACTTC. Translation: CASRPFGLAGVGETQYF.

Many counts were recorded for this clonotype. This rearrangement joins TRBV4-1 to TRBJ2-7, with D possibly matching TRBD2 (5 bases). CDR3 length: 14 residues. Per germline, CDR1 MGHRA and CDR2 YSYEKL. Trimming cost V 0 bases and J 5 bases, with 11 bases left between them. CDR3 bases: TGCGCCAGCAGCCAAGATCGAGCGGTGAACGAGCAGTACTTC. Translated: CASSQDRAVNEQYF.